One and the same sample provided the 32 T cell receptor beta chains below, sequenced in a study of hypomethylating agent response in myelodysplastic syndrome. Using immunoSEQ multiplex PCR, the repertoire was profiled, and TCRdb retains in-frame clones only, with some absent. Of 4,300 or so clones in the sample, approximately 80% are singletons; the top ten hold approximately 8%. Here the sequenced sample was bone marrow, taken before or after starting hypomethylating agent treatment for myelodysplastic syndrome (not recorded which). These receptors came from a human donor with myelodysplastic syndrome.

The genes are TRBV7-2 and TRBJ1-6; 9 bases match TRBD1. The length of the CDR3 is 16 residues. CDR1 SGHTA and CDR2 FQGNSA come from the germline V gene. V lost 4 bases to trimming and J lost 12 bases; unmatched junction nucleotides: 13. In DNA form, the CDR3 reads TGTGCCAGCAGCTCTAGGGGGACAGGGCTTTCGGTACCCCTCCACTTT. Translating gives CASSSRGTGLSVPLHF.

V usage is TRBV2 and J usage is TRBJ2-5; D unresolved. The CDR3 has 14 amino acids. Germline V gene data show CDR1 as SNHLY and CDR2 as FYNNEI. Trimming removed 7 bases from V and 5 bases from J, with 17 bases in between. CDR3 nucleotides: TGTGCCAGCAAGCTTTCAGTTTCTTACGAGACCCAGTACTTC. Its translation is CASKLSVSYETQYF.

The V call is TRBV18, the J call TRBJ2-3; TRBD1 agrees at 7 bases. There are 14 residues in the CDR3. Trimming took 6 bases from V and 1 from J; bases not matched to a gene: 4. The germline CDR1 and CDR2 sequences are KGHSH and LQKENI. CDR3 DNA: TGTGCCAGCTCCCTTGGACAGGGCACAGATACGCAGTATTTT. It is translated as CASSLGQGTDTQYF.

V and J are TRBV15 and TRBJ1-1, with TRBD1 as a possible D gene (6 bases). Germline assignment: CDR1 LNHNV and CDR2 YYDKDF (reference sequence). The CDR3 consists of 13 residues. Trimming removed 4 bases from V and 4 bases from J, with 10 bases in between. CDR3 DNA sequence: TGTGCCACCAGCATCACAGGGATCACTGAAGCTTTCTTT. Protein sequence: CATSITGITEAFF. Using reference TRBV15 and TRBJ1-1 for the parts outside the CDR3, the full variable domain is DAMVIQNPRYQVTQFGKPVTLSCSQTLNHNVMYWYQQKSSQAPKLLFHYYDKDFNNEADTPDNFQSRRPNTSFCFLDIRSPGLGDTAMYLCATSITGITEAFFGQGTRLTVV.

This clone was recorded once. The J gene is TRBJ2-2, the V gene TRBV7-9, with a weak D call TRBD1 (5 bases). The CDR3 loop spans 13 amino acids. V was trimmed by 2 bases and J by 5 bases, leaving 6 bases between them. Germline V CDR1 and CDR2: SEHNR, FQNEAQ (reference sequence). The chain's CDR3 is CASSLQGTGELFF. CDR3 bases: TGTGCCAGCAGCTTACAGGGAACCGGGGAGCTGTTTTTT.

This chain links TRBV18 with TRBJ2-6, with D unresolved. The CDR3 is 13 amino acids. The V gene lost 2 bases and the J gene lost 6 bases, with 5 bases spanning the gap. Germline CDR1 and CDR2: KGHSH and LQKENI. CDR3 sequence reads: CASSPDLANVLTF. The DNA for the CDR3 is TGTGCCAGCTCACCAGATTTGGCCAACGTCCTGACTTTC.

A single count supports this clone. The V call is TRBV27, the J call TRBJ1-1, with unresolved D. This CDR3 comprises 14 residues. Germline values: CDR1 MNHEY, CDR2 SMNVEV (reference sequence). With 5 bases removed from V and 6 bases from J, the gap between germline ends came to 16 bases. The CDR3 DNA is TGTGCCAGCAGTCTACCCCCCACGATAGCTGAAGCTTTCTTT. Its protein product is CASSLPPTIAEAFF.

The gene calls are TRBV7-6 and TRBJ2-3; 8 bases map to TRBD2. The CDR3 extends over 16 amino acids. Germline V lookup: CDR1 SGHVS, CDR2 FNYEAQ. With V trimmed by 5 bases and J by 4 bases, 11 bases remained unmatched. The CDR3 bases are TGTGCCAGCAGCCCCAGGCGGGGGGCGAGCGCAGATACGCAGTATTTT. It translates to CASSPRRGASADTQYF.

The chain has TRBV7-2 and TRBJ2-1, with TRBD1 as a possible D gene (6 bases). The germline V gene encodes CDR1 SGHTA and CDR2 FQGNSA. V was clipped by 5 bases and J by 1 base, with 12 bases between them. The CDR3 consists of 15 residues. The CDR3 bases are TGTGCCAGCAGCCAGGGGTTGAGGTCCTACAATGAGCAGTTCTTC. It specifies CASSQGLRSYNEQFF. Complete variable domain (other parts from reference TRBV7-2 and TRBJ2-1): GAGVSQSPSNKVTEKGKDVELRCDPISGHTALYWYRQSLGQGLEFLIYFQGNSAPDKSGLPSDRFSAERTGGSVSTLTIQRTQQEDSAVYLCASSQGLRSYNEQFFGPGTRLTVL.

This clone was picked up a small number of times. This rearrangement joins TRBV7-9 to TRBJ1-2; D ambiguous. Germline lookup yields CDR1 SEHNR and CDR2 FQNEAQ (reference sequence). Trimming shortened V by 5 bases and J by 13 bases, and 17 bases separated the two germline ends. The CDR3 has 12 residues. CDR3 region: CASSPEATRCTF. In DNA, the CDR3 is TGTGCCAGCAGCCCCGAGGCGACGCGCTGCACCTTC.

The count of this clone is one. The sample has other DNA sequences that encode this CDR3 too. This chain connects TRBV6-1 to TRBJ1-5, with D possibly TRBD1 on 6 matching bases. Germline-derived CDR1 and CDR2 are MNHNS and SASEGT. V lost 5 bases to trimming and J lost 4 bases, with 9 bases between them. The CDR3 extends over 13 amino acids. The CDR3 loop is CASSQGSNQPQHF. Here the CDR3 DNA reads TGTGCCAGCAGTCAGGGGTCAAATCAGCCCCAGCATTTT.

The chain is built from TRBV27 and TRBJ2-7; D gene unclear. Germline loops: CDR1 MNHEY, CDR2 SMNVEV (reference sequence). The ends were cut back, 5 bases at V and 3 bases at J, with 14 bases in the middle. This CDR3 has 14 amino acids. The DNA for the CDR3 is TGTGCCAGCAGTCCGGCAGCCGAGGTCTACGAGCAGTACGTC. It yields the protein CASSPAAEVYEQYV.

This clone was observed a handful of times. The chain combines TRBV5-6 with TRBJ2-7; D gene ambiguous. The CDR3 has 12 amino acids. V dropped 2 bases and J dropped 7 bases, with 10 bases sitting between them. Germline V lookup: CDR1 SGHDT, CDR2 YYEEEE. The CDR3: CASSLSAVEQYF. The DNA for the CDR3 is TGTGCCAGCAGCTTATCGGCTGTAGAGCAGTACTTC.

This clone has a handful of counts. This chain connects TRBV10-3 to TRBJ1-2, with a tentative D call TRBD1 (5 bases). The CDR3 consists of 13 residues. Looked up from germline, CDR1 is ENHRY and CDR2 is SYGVKD. Trimming took off 9 bases at V and 0 bases at J, with 11 bases between the two ends. CDR3 region: CAISQATNYGYTF. CDR3 nucleotides: TGTGCCATTTCACAGGCAACTAACTATGGCTACACCTTC.

The DNA of the CDR3 is TGCGCCAGCAGCCTCGGACAGGGTGCAACTAATGAAAAACTGTTTTTT. Translation: CASSLGQGATNEKLFF. The rearrangement uses TRBV5-1 and TRBJ1-4; 8 positions match TRBD1. Germline assignment: CDR1 SGHRS and CDR2 YFSETQ. V was pared by 4 bases and J by 0 bases, with 5 bases of the junction left unmatched. The CDR3 loop spans 16 amino acids.

This chain connects TRBV5-1 to TRBJ1-1; 9 bases are shared with TRBD1. The V gene end was trimmed by 6 bases and the J gene end by 0 bases; junction bases not matched to a gene: 9. Germline assignment: CDR1 SGHRS and CDR2 YFSETQ. There are 16 residues in the CDR3. CDR3 sequence (DNA): TGCGCCAGCACCAAACAGGGGGCGGACATGAACACTGAAGCTTTCTTT. This codes for CASTKQGADMNTEAFF.

This chain connects TRBV5-8 to TRBJ2-7; 7 bases line up with TRBD1. Germline values: CDR1 SGHTS, CDR2 YDEGEE. This CDR3 is built from 15 residues. V lost 0 bases and J lost 0; bases outside the gene matches: 3. The chain's CDR3 is CASSLGQGNSYEQYV. CDR3 DNA: TGTGCCAGCAGCTTGGGACAGGGAAACTCCTACGAGCAGTACGTC.

The chain employs TRBV11-2 and TRBJ2-7; 9 bases match TRBD2. The trim removed 4 bases at V and 2 bases at J, leaving 12 bases unmatched. The CDR3 is 17 amino acids. Germline V gene lookup returns CDR1 SGHAT and CDR2 FQNNGV. The CDR3 bases are TGTGCCAGCAGCTCCGGTTTTGCGGGGGGGTATGCCTACGAGCAGTACTTC. This codes for CASSSGFAGGYAYEQYF.

The chain joins TRBV9 to TRBJ1-2, with a tentative D call TRBD1 (5 bases). CDR1 and CDR2 (germline): SGDLS, YYNGEE. V gave up 0 bases and J gave up 2 bases, with 8 bases separating them. The CDR3 contains 14 residues. The CDR3, as DNA: TGTGCCAGCAGCGTAGCTCCAGGGAACTATGGCTACACCTTC. Protein product: CASSVAPGNYGYTF.

This chain connects TRBV7-2 to TRBJ2-7; 7 bases are shared with TRBD1. The CDR3 has 13 residues. The V gene end was trimmed by 1 base and the J gene end by 4 bases; junction bases not matched to a gene: 1. The germline CDR1 and CDR2 sequences are SGHTA and FQGNSA. CDR3 sequence reads: CASSLGGQYEQYF. The CDR3 nucleotides are TGTGCCAGCAGCTTAGGGGGACAGTACGAGCAGTACTTC. The variable domain in full, completed from reference TRBV7-2 and TRBJ2-7, reads GAGVSQSPSNKVTEKGKDVELRCDPISGHTALYWYRQSLGQGLEFLIYFQGNSAPDKSGLPSDRFSAERTGGSVSTLTIQRTQQEDSAVYLCASSLGGQYEQYFGPGTRLTVT.

The gene calls are TRBV5-1 and TRBJ2-7; D gene ambiguous. CDR1 and CDR2 (germline): SGHRS, YFSETQ. The V end lost 0 bases, the J end lost 6 bases, and 16 bases lay between the germline ends. This CDR3 region has 15 residues. The CDR3, as DNA: TGCGCCAGCAGCTTGGCTTCGCTCGGCTCCACCGAGCAGTACTTC. Translating it yields CASSLASLGSTEQYF.

This clone was detected only a few times. The chain is built from TRBV7-9 and TRBJ1-6; D uncertain. The germline CDR1 and CDR2 sequences are SEHNR and FQNEAQ (reference sequence). Trimming cost V 4 bases and J 0 bases, with 7 bases left between them. There are 15 residues in the CDR3. The CDR3 nucleotides read TGTGCCAGCAGCTACTTTGGCTCCTATAATTCACCCCTCCACTTT. Translating gives CASSYFGSYNSPLHF. Full variable domain (missing parts from reference TRBV7-9 and TRBJ1-6): DTGVSQNPRHKITKRGQNVTFRCDPISEHNRLYWYRQTLGQGPEFLTYFQNEAQLEKSRLLSDRFSAERPKGSFSTLEIQRTEQGDSAMYLCASSYFGSYNSPLHFGNGTRLTVT.

V and J are TRBV30 and TRBJ2-1; tentatively, D is TRBD1 or TRBD2 (6 bases each). V shed 0 bases and J shed 8 bases, with 11 bases lying between them. The germline V gene has CDR1 GTSNPN and CDR2 SVGIG (reference sequence). CDR3 length: 13 amino acids. CDR3 DNA: TGTGCCTGGAGTGTATCGGGGGCGGATGAGCAGTTCTTC. It translates to CAWSVSGADEQFF.

The chain carries TRBV25-1 and TRBJ1-4, with D tentatively TRBD1 (5 bases). The germline gives CDR1 MGHDK, CDR2 SYGVNS. V lost 2 bases and J lost 8, with 12 bases in between. This CDR3 has 14 amino acids. The CDR3 DNA sequence: TGTGCCAGCAGTGAAGTGGGGGGGTGGGAAAAACTGTTTTTT. This gives the protein CASSEVGGWEKLFF.

The chain couples TRBV5-6 to TRBJ2-7, with D possibly TRBD2 on 5 matching bases. Deletions cut 2 bases from V and 6 bases from J, with 9 bases between. This CDR3 is built from 12 residues. The germline CDR1 and CDR2 sequences are SGHDT and YYEEEE. In DNA form, the CDR3 reads TGTGCCAGCAGCTTAGAGGGCCGCGAGCAGTACGTC. This codes for CASSLEGREQYV.

This chain uses TRBV11-2 with TRBJ2-7; 7 bases map to TRBD1. CDR1 and CDR2 from the germline V gene are SGHAT and FQNNGV. The CDR3 is made up of 14 amino acids. V lost 3 bases to trimming and J lost 4 bases; unmatched junction nucleotides: 6. The CDR3 nucleotides are TGTGCCAGCAGCTTCGGGACGGGACAGTACGAGCAGTACTTC. Encoded protein: CASSFGTGQYEQYF. The full variable domain, in which reference TRBV11-2 and TRBJ2-7 provide the parts outside the CDR3, is EAGVAQSPRYKIIEKRQSVAFWCNPISGHATLYWYQQILGQGPKLLIQFQNNGVVDDSQLPKDRFSAERLKGVDSTLKIQPAKLEDSAVYLCASSFGTGQYEQYFGPGTRLTVT.

The chain uses TRBV7-9 and TRBJ2-7; D might be TRBD1 (6 bases). Germline-derived CDR1 and CDR2 are SEHNR and FQNEAQ (reference sequence). Between the trimmed V and J ends, which lost 0 bases and 1 base, there was a span of 10 bases. This CDR3 contains 15 residues. CDR3 amino acids: CASSLAVGGSYEQYF. In nucleotides, the CDR3 is TGTGCCAGCAGCTTAGCGGTAGGGGGTTCCTACGAGCAGTACTTC.

This clone was picked up one time. The V and J genes are TRBV19 and TRBJ1-6; TRBD1 matches 7 bases. The CDR3 is 15 amino acids. In germline, CDR1 is LNHDA, CDR2 SQIVND (reference sequence). Trimming cost V 3 bases and J 7 bases; bases outside gene matches: 6. The CDR3 loop is CASSIWDSKNSPLHF. DNA for the CDR3: TGTGCCAGTAGTATCTGGGACAGCAAAAATTCACCCCTCCACTTT. Looking up the rest from reference TRBV19 and TRBJ1-6 gives the full variable domain: DGGITQSPKYLFRKEGQNVTLSCEQNLNHDAMYWYRQDPGQGLRLIYYSQIVNDFQKGDIAEGYSVSREKKESFPLTVTSAQKNPTAFYLCASSIWDSKNSPLHFGNGTRLTVT.

The V call is TRBV5-5, the J call TRBJ1-5; D gene uncertain. The CDR3 is made up of 16 amino acids. V was trimmed by 2 bases and J by 3 bases, leaving 15 bases between them. CDR1 is SGHKS and CDR2 is YYEKEE in the germline V gene (reference sequence). The DNA for the CDR3 is TGTGCCAGCAGCTTCGAATCCCCTGGGGTCAATCAGCCCCAGCATTTT. Protein: CASSFESPGVNQPQHF.

This clone was counted only a few times. The chain uses TRBV7-9 and TRBJ1-2; D is undetermined. The CDR3 has 16 amino acids. The germline gives CDR1 SEHNR, CDR2 FQNEAQ (reference sequence). V lost 7 bases, J lost 5 bases, and 23 bases lay in between. The CDR3 protein is CASTLIGSAGDYGYTF. CDR3 bases: TGTGCCAGCACCCTAATAGGTTCGGCAGGAGATTATGGCTACACCTTC.

J is TRBJ2-7 and V is TRBV18; weak D call: TRBD1 (5 bases). CDR1 is KGHSH, CDR2 LQKENI, per germline. With 3 bases removed from V and 5 bases from J, the gap between germline ends came to 11 bases. This CDR3 region has 13 residues. CDR3 bases: TGTGCCAGCTCACCTAGGAAGGACAACGAGCAGTACTTC. Translating gives CASSPRKDNEQYF. Combining the CDR3 with reference TRBV18 and TRBJ2-7 gives the whole variable domain NAGVMQNPRHLVRRRGQEARLRCSPMKGHSHVYWYRQLPEEGLKFMVYLQKENIIDESGMPKERFSAEFPKEGPSILRIQQVVRGDSAAYFCASSPRKDNEQYFGPGTRLTVT.

V usage is TRBV10-1 and J usage is TRBJ1-1; D gene uncertain. The CDR3 loop spans 14 amino acids. The germline V gene encodes CDR1 WNHNN and CDR2 SYGVQD (reference sequence). Trimming stripped 2 bases from V and 3 bases from J, with 10 bases between. The CDR3 nucleotides are TGCGCCAGCAGTGAGAGCCCACACTACACTGAAGCTTTCTTT. Protein sequence: CASSESPHYTEAFF.